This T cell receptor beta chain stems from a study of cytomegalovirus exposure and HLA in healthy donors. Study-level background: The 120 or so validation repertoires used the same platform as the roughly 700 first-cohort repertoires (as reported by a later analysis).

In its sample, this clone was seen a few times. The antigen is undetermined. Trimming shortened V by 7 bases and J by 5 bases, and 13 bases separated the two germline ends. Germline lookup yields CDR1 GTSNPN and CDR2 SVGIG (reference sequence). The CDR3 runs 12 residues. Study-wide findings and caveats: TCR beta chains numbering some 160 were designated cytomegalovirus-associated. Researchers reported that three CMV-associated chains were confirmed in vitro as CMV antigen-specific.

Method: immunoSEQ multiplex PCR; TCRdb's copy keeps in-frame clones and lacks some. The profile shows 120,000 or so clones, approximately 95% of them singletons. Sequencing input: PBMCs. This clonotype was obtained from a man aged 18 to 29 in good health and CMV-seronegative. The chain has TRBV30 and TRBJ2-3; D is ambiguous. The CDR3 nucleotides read TGTGCCTTGTCGCTGCTCGGAGATACGCAGTATTTT. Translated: CALSLLGDTQYF.